The rows below give T cell receptor beta chains drawn from one sample of a study of molecular identifiers for immune sequencing clone quantification. Each CDR3 protein gets one entry after TCRdb re-called the PCR reads with MiXCR. The sample lists approximately 550,000 distinct CDR3 sequences, under 30% occurring once. Sequencing was done on a sample of naive CD8+ T cells from blood, with Jurkat cell RNA spiked in. These receptors came from a human donor in good health. Some libraries in this study had Jurkat cell RNA spiked in. Each CDR3 is given with its conserved first and last residue. A D gene is named only where the DNA matches it firmly. The size of a clone is reported for some rows only, either as once, few or many, or as a class for expanded clones.

J gene: TRBJ1-1
clone size: -
D gene: -
V gene: TRBV5-1
CDR3 protein: CASSLYLSGATEAFF
CDR3 DNA: TGCGCCAGCAGCTTGTACCTCTCAGGGGCCACTGAAGCTTTCTTT

J gene: TRBJ2-1
clone size: -
D gene: -
V gene: TRBV20-1
CDR3 protein: CSARERREAYNEQFF
CDR3 DNA: TGCAGTGCTAGAGAAAGGCGGGAAGCCTACAATGAGCAGTTCTTC

J gene: TRBJ2-7
clone size: many
D gene: -
V gene: TRBV29-1
CDR3 protein: CSVDSRNEQYF
CDR3 DNA: TGCAGCGTTGACAGCAGGAACGAGCAGTACTTC

J gene: TRBJ2-1
clone size: few
D gene: TRBD2
V gene: TRBV15
CDR3 protein: CATSRGLALINNEQFF
CDR3 DNA: TGTGCCACCAGCAGGGGACTAGCCCTAATTAACAATGAGCAGTTCTTC

J gene: TRBJ2-2
clone size: -
D gene: TRBD1
V gene: TRBV11-2
CDR3 protein: CASSRGQVGIGTGELFF
CDR3 DNA: TGTGCCAGCAGCCGGGGACAGGTCGGGATTGGGACCGGGGAGCTGTTTTTT

J gene: TRBJ2-3
clone size: -
D gene: TRBD2
V gene: TRBV6-2/TRBV6-3
CDR3 protein: CASSASGGALTDTQYF
CDR3 DNA: TGTGCCAGCAGTGCTAGCGGGGGGGCCTTAACAGATACGCAGTATTTT

J gene: TRBJ2-7
clone size: -
D gene: -
V gene: TRBV27
CDR3 protein: CASSLSVAGASYEQYF
CDR3 DNA: TGTGCCAGCAGTTTATCTGTGGCCGGGGCCTCCTACGAGCAGTACTTC

J gene: TRBJ1-5
clone size: many
D gene: -
V gene: TRBV6-5
CDR3 protein: CASSYLKFQPQHF
CDR3 DNA: TGTGCCAGCAGTTACTTAAAGTTCCAGCCCCAGCATTTT

J gene: TRBJ1-1
clone size: -
D gene: TRBD1
V gene: TRBV27
CDR3 protein: CASGPNPDRGEAFF
CDR3 DNA: TGTGCCAGCGGTCCTAACCCCGACAGGGGAGAGGCTTTCTTT

J gene: TRBJ2-7
clone size: -
D gene: TRBD2
V gene: TRBV12-3/TRBV12-4
CDR3 protein: CASIPSGGVEQYF
CDR3 DNA: TGTGCCAGCATCCCTTCGGGAGGGGTAGAGCAGTACTTC

J gene: TRBJ1-1
clone size: -
D gene: -
V gene: TRBV4-3
CDR3 protein: CASSQDVRFGGPAFYTEAFF
CDR3 DNA: TGCGCCAGCAGCCAAGATGTAAGGTTTGGGGGGCCCGCGTTTTACACTGAAGCTTTCTTT

J gene: TRBJ2-7
clone size: many
D gene: TRBD1
V gene: TRBV20-1
CDR3 protein: CSARNRGSSYEQYF
CDR3 DNA: TGCAGTGCTAGAAACAGGGGGAGCTCCTACGAGCAGTACTTC

J gene: TRBJ2-3
clone size: -
D gene: -
V gene: TRBV11-2
CDR3 protein: CASGAGGFGTDTQYF
CDR3 DNA: TGTGCCAGCGGGGCCGGGGGTTTCGGGACAGATACGCAGTATTTT

J gene: TRBJ1-1
clone size: few
D gene: -
V gene: TRBV25-1
CDR3 protein: CAPHGKANTEAFF
CDR3 DNA: TGTGCCCCTCACGGGAAGGCGAACACTGAAGCTTTCTTT

J gene: TRBJ2-1
clone size: -
D gene: -
V gene: TRBV2
CDR3 protein: CACSENSPEATNEQFF
CDR3 DNA: TGTGCCTGCAGTGAGAACAGCCCAGAGGCTACCAATGAGCAGTTCTTC

J gene: TRBJ1-2
clone size: -
D gene: TRBD1
V gene: TRBV2
CDR3 protein: CAINRGEGYTF
CDR3 DNA: TGTGCCATAAACAGGGGAGAAGGCTACACCTTC

J gene: TRBJ2-6
clone size: few
D gene: -
V gene: TRBV20-1
CDR3 protein: CSVDAGSANVLTF
CDR3 DNA: TGCAGCGTGGACGCGGGTTCTGCCAACGTCCTGACTTTC

J gene: TRBJ2-7
clone size: few
D gene: -
V gene: TRBV7-9
CDR3 protein: CASSPTETYEQYF
CDR3 DNA: TGTGCCAGCAGCCCGACGGAAACCTACGAGCAGTACTTC

J gene: TRBJ1-5
clone size: many
D gene: -
V gene: TRBV4-3
CDR3 protein: CASSQDRRDDQPQHF
CDR3 DNA: TGCGCCAGCAGCCAAGATCGCAGGGACGATCAGCCCCAGCATTTT

J gene: TRBJ2-3
clone size: few
D gene: -
V gene: TRBV13
CDR3 protein: CASSLSIEGVSWSDSSNTDTQYF
CDR3 DNA: TGTGCCAGCAGCTTATCGATAGAGGGGGTATCTTGGTCCGACAGCTCGAACACAGATACGCAGTATTTT

J gene: TRBJ2-3
clone size: many
D gene: TRBD2
V gene: TRBV4-3
CDR3 protein: CASSRTLSLAGRTDTQYF
CDR3 DNA: TGCGCCAGCAGCCGAACTCTTTCACTAGCGGGCCGCACAGATACGCAGTATTTT

J gene: TRBJ1-4
clone size: -
D gene: -
V gene: TRBV7-8
CDR3 protein: CASSLGGFEEKLFF
CDR3 DNA: TGTGCCAGCAGCTTAGGAGGATTTGAGGAAAAACTGTTTTTT

J gene: TRBJ2-3
clone size: many
D gene: -
V gene: TRBV6-2/TRBV6-3
CDR3 protein: CASTTPQDTQYF
CDR3 DNA: TGTGCCAGCACCACACCACAAGATACGCAGTATTTT

J gene: TRBJ2-3
clone size: few
D gene: -
V gene: TRBV27
CDR3 protein: CASRLDKLFGGPQYF
CDR3 DNA: TGTGCCAGCAGGTTAGACAAACTTTTCGGGGGGCCGCAGTATTTT

J gene: TRBJ2-5
clone size: many
D gene: TRBD2
V gene: TRBV9
CDR3 protein: CASSGTSGSPQETQYF
CDR3 DNA: TGTGCCAGCAGCGGGACTAGCGGGAGCCCCCAAGAGACCCAGTACTTC

J gene: TRBJ1-1
clone size: many
D gene: -
V gene: TRBV28
CDR3 protein: CASSLYHMNTEAFF
CDR3 DNA: TGTGCCAGCAGTTTATACCACATGAACACTGAAGCTTTCTTT

J gene: TRBJ2-5
clone size: many
D gene: -
V gene: TRBV20-1
CDR3 protein: CSARPDWVPGETQYF
CDR3 DNA: TGCAGTGCCCGGCCGGACTGGGTACCGGGGGAGACCCAGTACTTC